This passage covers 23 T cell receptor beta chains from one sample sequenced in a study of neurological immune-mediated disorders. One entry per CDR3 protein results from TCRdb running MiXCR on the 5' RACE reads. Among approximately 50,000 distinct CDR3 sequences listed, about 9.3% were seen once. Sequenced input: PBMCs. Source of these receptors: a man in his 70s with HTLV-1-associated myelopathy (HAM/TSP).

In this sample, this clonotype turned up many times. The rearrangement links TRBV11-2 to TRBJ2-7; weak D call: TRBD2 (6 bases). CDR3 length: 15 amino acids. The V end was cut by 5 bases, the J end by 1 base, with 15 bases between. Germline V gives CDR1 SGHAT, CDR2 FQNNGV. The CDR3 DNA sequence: TGTGCCAGCAGCCCACAACACAGCGGGTCCTACGAGCAGTACTTC. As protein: CASSPQHSGSYEQYF.

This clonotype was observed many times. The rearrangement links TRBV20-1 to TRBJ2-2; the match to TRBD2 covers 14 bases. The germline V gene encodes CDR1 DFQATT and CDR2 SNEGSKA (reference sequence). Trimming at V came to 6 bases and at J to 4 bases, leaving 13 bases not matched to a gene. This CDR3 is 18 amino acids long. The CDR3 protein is CSAFPGLAGVNPTGELFF. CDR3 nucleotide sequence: TGCAGTGCGTTTCCGGGACTAGCGGGAGTAAATCCCACCGGGGAGCTGTTTTTT.

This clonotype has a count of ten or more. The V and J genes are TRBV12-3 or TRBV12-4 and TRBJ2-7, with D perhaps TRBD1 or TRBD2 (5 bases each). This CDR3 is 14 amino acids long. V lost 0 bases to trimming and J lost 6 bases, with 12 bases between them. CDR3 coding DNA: TGTGCCAGCAGTTTAGCGCACGGGGCGGCCGAGCAGTACTTC. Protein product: CASSLAHGAAEQYF.

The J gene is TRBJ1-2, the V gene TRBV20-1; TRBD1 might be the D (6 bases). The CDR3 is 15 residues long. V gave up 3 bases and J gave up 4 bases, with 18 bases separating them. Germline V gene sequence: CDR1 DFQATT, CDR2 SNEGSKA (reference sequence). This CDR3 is CSASSDPDSSYGYTF. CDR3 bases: TGCAGTGCTAGTTCGGACCCGGACAGCTCCTATGGCTACACCTTC.

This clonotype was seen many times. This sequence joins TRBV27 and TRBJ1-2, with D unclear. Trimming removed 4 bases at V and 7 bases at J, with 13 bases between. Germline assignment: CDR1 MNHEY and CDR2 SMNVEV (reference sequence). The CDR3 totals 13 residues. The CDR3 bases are TGTGCCAGCAGTTCATACAATTCGGGTGGCTACACCTTC. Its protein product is CASSSYNSGGYTF.

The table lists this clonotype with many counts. The CDR3 nucleotides are TGCGCCAGCAGCGCGGGGGGGGGACCCTACGAGCAGTACTTC. As protein: CASSAGGGPYEQYF. The rearrangement links TRBV5-1 to TRBJ2-7; TRBD2 agrees at 9 bases. The CDR3 runs to 14 residues. Germline V gene lookup returns CDR1 SGHRS and CDR2 YFSETQ. After removal of 4 bases from V and 2 bases from J, the junction contained 4 bases not matched to a gene. The complete variable domain, with remaining parts taken from reference TRBV5-1 and TRBJ2-7, reads KAGVTQTPRYLIKTRGQQVTLSCSPISGHRSVSWYQQTPGQGLQFLFEYFSETQRNKGNFPGRFSGRQFSNSRSEMNVSTLELGDSALYLCASSAGGGPYEQYFGPGTRLTVT.

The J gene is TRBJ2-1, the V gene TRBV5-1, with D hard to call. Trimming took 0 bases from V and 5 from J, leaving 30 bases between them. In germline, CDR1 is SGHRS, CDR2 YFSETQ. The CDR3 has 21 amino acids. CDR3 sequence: CASSLVLFNGIPARLNNEQFF. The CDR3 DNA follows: TGCGCCAGCAGCTTGGTTCTATTTAATGGGATACCTGCCAGACTTAACAATGAGCAGTTCTTC.

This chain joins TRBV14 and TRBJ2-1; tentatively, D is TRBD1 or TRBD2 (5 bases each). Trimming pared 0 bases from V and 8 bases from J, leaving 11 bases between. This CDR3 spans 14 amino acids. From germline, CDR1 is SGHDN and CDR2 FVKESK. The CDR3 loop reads CASSQELGADEQFF. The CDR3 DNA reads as TGTGCCAGCAGCCAAGAACTCGGGGCCGATGAGCAGTTCTTC.

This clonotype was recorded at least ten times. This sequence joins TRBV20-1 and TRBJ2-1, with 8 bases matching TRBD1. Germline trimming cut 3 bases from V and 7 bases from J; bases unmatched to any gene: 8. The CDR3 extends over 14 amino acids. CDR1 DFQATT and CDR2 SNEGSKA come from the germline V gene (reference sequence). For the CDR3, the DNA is TGCAGTGCTAGTAGGGACAGGTATACTAATGAGCAGTTCTTC. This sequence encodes CSASRDRYTNEQFF.

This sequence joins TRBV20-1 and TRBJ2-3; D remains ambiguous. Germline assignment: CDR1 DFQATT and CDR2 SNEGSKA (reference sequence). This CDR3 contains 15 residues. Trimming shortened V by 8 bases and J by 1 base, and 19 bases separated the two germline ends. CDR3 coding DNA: TGCAGTTTTCATCAAGGACCGCTTGGCACAGATACGCAGTATTTT. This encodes CSFHQGPLGTDTQYF.

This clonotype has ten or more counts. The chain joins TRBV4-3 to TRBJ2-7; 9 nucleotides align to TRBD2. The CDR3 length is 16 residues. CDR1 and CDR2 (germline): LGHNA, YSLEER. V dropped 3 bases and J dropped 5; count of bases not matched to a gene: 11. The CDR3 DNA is TGCGCCAGCAGCCAGGGACGGTGGCGGGAGGGCCACGAGCAGTACTTC. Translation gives CASSQGRWREGHEQYF.

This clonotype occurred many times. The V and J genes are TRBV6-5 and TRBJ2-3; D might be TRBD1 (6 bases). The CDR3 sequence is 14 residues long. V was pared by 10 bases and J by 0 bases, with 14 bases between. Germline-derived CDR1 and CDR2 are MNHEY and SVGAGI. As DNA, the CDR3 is TGTGCCACCCGACAGGCCCCTAGCACAGATACGCAGTATTTT. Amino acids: CATRQAPSTDTQYF.

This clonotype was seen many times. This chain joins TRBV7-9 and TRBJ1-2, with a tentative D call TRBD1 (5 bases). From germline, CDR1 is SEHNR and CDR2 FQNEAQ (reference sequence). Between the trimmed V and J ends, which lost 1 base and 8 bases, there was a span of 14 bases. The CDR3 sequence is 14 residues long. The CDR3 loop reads CASSLGSGREGYTF. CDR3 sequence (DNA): TGTGCCAGCAGCTTAGGGTCTGGCAGGGAAGGCTACACCTTC.

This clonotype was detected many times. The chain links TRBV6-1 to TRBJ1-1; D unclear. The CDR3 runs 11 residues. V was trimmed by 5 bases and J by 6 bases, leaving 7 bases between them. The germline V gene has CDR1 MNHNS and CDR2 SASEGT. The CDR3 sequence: CASSQYSEAFF. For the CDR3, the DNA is TGTGCCAGCAGTCAGTACTCTGAAGCTTTCTTT.

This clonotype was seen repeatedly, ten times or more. The CDR3 DNA sequence: TGCAGTGCTAGCCGCGGGACTAGCGGGAATGAGCAGTTCTTC. Translated, it gives CSASRGTSGNEQFF. The rearrangement joins TRBV20-1 to TRBJ2-1; 12 bases line up with TRBD2. The V segment lost 3 bases and the J segment 7 bases; nucleotides outside the gene matches: 4. Germline V gene sequence: CDR1 DFQATT, CDR2 SNEGSKA (reference sequence). The CDR3 runs to 14 residues.

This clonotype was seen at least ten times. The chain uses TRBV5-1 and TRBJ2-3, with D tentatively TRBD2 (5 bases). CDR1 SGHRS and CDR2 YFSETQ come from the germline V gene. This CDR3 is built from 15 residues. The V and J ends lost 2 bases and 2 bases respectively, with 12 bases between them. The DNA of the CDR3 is TGCGCCAGCAGCTTTAAGAGCGGACTCACAGATACGCAGTATTTT. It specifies CASSFKSGLTDTQYF.

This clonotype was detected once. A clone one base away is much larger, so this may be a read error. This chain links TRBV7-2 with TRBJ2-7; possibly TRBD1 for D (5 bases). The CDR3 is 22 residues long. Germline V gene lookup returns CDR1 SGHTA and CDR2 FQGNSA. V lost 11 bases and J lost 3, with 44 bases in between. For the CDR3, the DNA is TGTGCCTCTTCCATGAGGCTTTGGGGCGCACGCCCGTCTGGTGAGCCAGACTACGAGCAGTACTTC. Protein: CASSMRLWGARPSGEPDYEQYF.

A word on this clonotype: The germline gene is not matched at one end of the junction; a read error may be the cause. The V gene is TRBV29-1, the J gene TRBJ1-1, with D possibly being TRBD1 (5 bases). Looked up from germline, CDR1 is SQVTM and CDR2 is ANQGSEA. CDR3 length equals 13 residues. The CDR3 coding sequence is TGTAGCCCGGGGTCCCGGGGCAGCTCTGAAGCTTTCTTT. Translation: CSPGSRGSSEAFF.

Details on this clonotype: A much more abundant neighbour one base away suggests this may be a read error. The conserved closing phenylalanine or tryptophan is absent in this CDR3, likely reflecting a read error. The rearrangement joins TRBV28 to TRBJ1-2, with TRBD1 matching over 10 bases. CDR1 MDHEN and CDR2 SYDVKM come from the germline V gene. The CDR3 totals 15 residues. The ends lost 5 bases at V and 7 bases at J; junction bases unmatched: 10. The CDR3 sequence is CASSLSGQGKAGYTL. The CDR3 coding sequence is TGTGCCAGCAGTCTATCGGGACAGGGGAAGGCTGGCTACACCTTA.

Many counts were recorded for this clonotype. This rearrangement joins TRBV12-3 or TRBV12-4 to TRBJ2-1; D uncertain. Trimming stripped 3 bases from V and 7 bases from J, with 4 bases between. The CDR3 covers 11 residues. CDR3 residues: CASSLANEQFF. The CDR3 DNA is TGTGCCAGCAGTTTGGCTAATGAGCAGTTCTTC.

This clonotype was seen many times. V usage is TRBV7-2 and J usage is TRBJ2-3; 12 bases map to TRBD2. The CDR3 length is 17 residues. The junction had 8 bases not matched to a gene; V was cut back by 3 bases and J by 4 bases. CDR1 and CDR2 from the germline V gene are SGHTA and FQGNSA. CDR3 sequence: CASSLATSGRRADTQYF. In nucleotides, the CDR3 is TGTGCCAGCAGCTTGGCCACTAGCGGGAGGCGTGCAGATACGCAGTATTTT.

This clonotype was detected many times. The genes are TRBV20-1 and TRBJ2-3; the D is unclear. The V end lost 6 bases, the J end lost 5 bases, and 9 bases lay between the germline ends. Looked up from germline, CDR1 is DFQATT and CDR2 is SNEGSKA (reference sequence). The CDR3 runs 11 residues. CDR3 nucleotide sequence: TGCAGTGCGAGATGGGGAGATACGCAGTATTTT. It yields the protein CSARWGDTQYF.

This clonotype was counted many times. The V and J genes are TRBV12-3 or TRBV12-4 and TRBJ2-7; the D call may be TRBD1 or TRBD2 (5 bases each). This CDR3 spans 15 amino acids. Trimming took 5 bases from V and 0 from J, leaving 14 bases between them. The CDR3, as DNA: TGTGCCAGCAGTCTCGGGACGCCTAGCTCCTACGAGCAGTACTTC. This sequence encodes CASSLGTPSSYEQYF.